What follows describes a single T cell receptor (beta chain). The data belong to a study of shared clonotypes between healthy human individuals. TCRdb's copy holds only in-frame clones and misses some; the assay was immunoSEQ multiplex PCR. The repertoire holds around 320,000 clones, with about nine tenths as singletons. V was pared by 4 bases and J by 0 bases, with 13 bases between. The CDR3 is 16 amino acids. Germline V gene lookup returns CDR1 MDHEN and CDR2 SYDVKM. The chain links TRBV28 to TRBJ2-4; tentative D call: TRBD2 (5 bases). What was sequenced was memory CD8+ T cells sorted from blood. Subset noted: CD45RO+ cells pooled with CCR7-negative TemRA cells. The source of this sequence is a man aged 18 to 29 in good health. This chain's CDR3 is CASSSRRELAKNIQYF. CDR3 bases: TGTGCCAGCAGTTCTAGACGGGAATTAGCCAAAAACATTCAGTACTTC.